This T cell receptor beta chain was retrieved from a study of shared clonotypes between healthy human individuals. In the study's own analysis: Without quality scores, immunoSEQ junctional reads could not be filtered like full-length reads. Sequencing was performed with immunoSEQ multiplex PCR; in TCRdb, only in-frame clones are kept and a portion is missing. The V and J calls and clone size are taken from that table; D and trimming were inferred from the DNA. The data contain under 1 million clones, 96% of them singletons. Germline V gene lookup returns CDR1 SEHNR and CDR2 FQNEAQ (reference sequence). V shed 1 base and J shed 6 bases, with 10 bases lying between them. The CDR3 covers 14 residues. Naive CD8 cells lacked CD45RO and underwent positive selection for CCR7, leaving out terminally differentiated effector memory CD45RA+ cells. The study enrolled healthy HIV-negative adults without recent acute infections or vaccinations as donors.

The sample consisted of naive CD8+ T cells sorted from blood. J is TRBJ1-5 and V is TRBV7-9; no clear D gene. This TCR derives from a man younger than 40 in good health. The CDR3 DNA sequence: TGTGCCAGCAGCTTAGTAGGAGAGCTTCAGCCCCAGCATTTT. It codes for CASSLVGELQPQHF.